Following are 28 T cell receptor beta chains from one sample sequenced in a study of regulatory dendritic cells for organ transplantation. This table comes from immunoSEQ multiplex PCR, and its TCRdb copy is limited to in-frame clones, with some not included. The sample consists of about 38,000 clones, 75% to 95% of them appearing once. Specimen: naive CD8+ T cells from blood. The subset: CD45RA+ naive T cells. Receptor source: a human donor in good health.

The chain is built from TRBV4-3 and TRBJ1-1; 9 bases line up with TRBD1. The CDR3 has 12 residues. V was pared by 6 bases and J by 6 bases, with 2 bases of the junction left unmatched. Germline assignment: CDR1 LGHNA and CDR2 YSLEER. The CDR3 spells CASRGQGAEAFF. The CDR3 bases are TGCGCCAGCAGGGGACAGGGCGCTGAAGCTTTCTTT.

V and J are TRBV7-3 and TRBJ2-3, with unresolved D. Germline V gives CDR1 SGHTA, CDR2 FQGTGA. The CDR3 covers 15 residues. The V and J ends lost 1 base and 1 base respectively, with 9 bases between them. The CDR3, as DNA: TGTGCCAGCAGCTTAATAGGTGCTGGCACAGATACGCAGTATTTT. Amino acids: CASSLIGAGTDTQYF.

The V call is TRBV7-9, the J call TRBJ2-5, with D possibly TRBD1 on 6 matching bases. The CDR3 spans 13 residues. V shed 2 bases and J shed 9 bases, with 13 bases lying between them. CDR1 is SEHNR and CDR2 is FQNEAQ in the germline V gene (reference sequence). The DNA of the CDR3 is TGTGCCAGCAGCTTACGGGACATCGGTTCCCAGTACTTC. Amino acid sequence: CASSLRDIGSQYF. Supplemented by reference TRBV7-9 and TRBJ2-5, the full variable domain reads DTGVSQNPRHKITKRGQNVTFRCDPISEHNRLYWYRQTLGQGPEFLTYFQNEAQLEKSRLLSDRFSAERPKGSFSTLEIQRTEQGDSAMYLCASSLRDIGSQYFGPGTRLLVL.

The chain couples TRBV5-1 to TRBJ2-5; 9 bases are shared with TRBD2. J lost 4 bases, V lost 7 bases, and 14 bases had no gene match. CDR1 is SGHRS, CDR2 YFSETQ, per germline. The CDR3 totals 16 residues. This CDR3 reads CASGLSRSGSRETQYF. The CDR3 nucleotides are TGCGCCAGCGGACTCTCCCGTAGCGGGAGTAGAGAGACCCAGTACTTC.

This chain joins TRBV28 and TRBJ2-7; 7 bases are a match to TRBD2. The CDR3 is made up of 15 amino acids. The V segment lost 7 bases and the J segment 2 bases; nucleotides outside the gene matches: 11. Per the germline V gene, CDR1 is MDHEN and CDR2 is SYDVKM. CDR3 DNA sequence: TGTGCCAGCACCATACGGGGGGTGGGAGCCTACGAGCAGTACTTC. Translated: CASTIRGVGAYEQYF.

CDR3 nucleotide sequence: TGTGCCAGCAGCTTAGTGCTGGAAGATACGCAGTATTTT. Amino acid sequence: CASSLVLEDTQYF. V and J are TRBV7-9 and TRBJ2-3, with D hard to call. Between the trimmed V and J ends, which lost 1 base and 5 bases, there was a span of 7 bases. The CDR3 covers 13 residues. From germline, CDR1 is SEHNR and CDR2 FQNEAQ (reference sequence).

This clone was observed a few times. The V gene is TRBV7-3, the J gene TRBJ1-2, with no clear D. This CDR3 has 13 amino acids. Germline V gene data show CDR1 as SGHTA and CDR2 as FQGTGA. Trimming took off 5 bases at V and 2 bases at J, with 9 bases between the two ends. The CDR3 DNA is TGTGCCAGCAGCCTAGGGAGGAACTATGGCTACACCTTC. The encoded protein is CASSLGRNYGYTF.

This chain links TRBV5-6 with TRBJ2-5; D gene unclear. Trimming took 0 bases from V and 2 from J, leaving 2 bases between them. The CDR3 is 12 residues long. Per the germline V gene, CDR1 is SGHDT and CDR2 is YYEEEE. The CDR3 is CASSLVQETQYF. In nucleotides, the CDR3 is TGTGCCAGCAGCTTGGTACAAGAGACCCAGTACTTC.

The chain recombines TRBV30 with TRBJ1-2, with D uncertain. The CDR3 loop spans 14 amino acids. V was cut by 4 bases and J by 0 bases, with 12 bases left in between. Looked up from germline, CDR1 is GTSNPN and CDR2 is SVGIG (reference sequence). Here the CDR3 reads CAWTLTPANYGYTF. The CDR3 nucleotides are TGTGCCTGGACCTTAACACCCGCTAACTATGGCTACACCTTC.

Here the CDR3 reads CSVGGGTEAFF. The CDR3 DNA follows: TGCAGCGTTGGGGGGGGGACTGAAGCTTTCTTT. V is TRBV29-1 and J is TRBJ1-1; TRBD1 might be the D (5 bases). V lost 4 bases and J 5 bases, leaving 8 bases between the germline ends. CDR1 and CDR2 from the germline V gene are SQVTM and ANQGSEA. This CDR3 is built from 11 residues.

The rearrangement uses TRBV7-9 and TRBJ2-7; D is unresolved. Trimming removed 5 bases at V and 5 bases at J, with 7 bases between. CDR3 length: 11 amino acids. Germline assignment: CDR1 SEHNR and CDR2 FQNEAQ (reference sequence). The CDR3 DNA is TGTGCCAGCAGCCCAAGTGACGAGCAGTACTTC. Translated, it gives CASSPSDEQYF.

The rearrangement joins TRBV6-5 to TRBJ2-1; 11 nucleotides agree with TRBD1. Germline assignment: CDR1 MNHEY and CDR2 SVGAGI. CDR3 length equals 15 residues. Unmatched junction bases numbered 9, after V lost 6 bases and J lost 8 bases. Written as DNA, the CDR3 is TGTGCCAGCAGCCAGCCTGGGACAGGGGGAGATGAGCAGTTCTTC. Amino acid sequence: CASSQPGTGGDEQFF.

The chain uses TRBV13 and TRBJ1-1, with a possible D match to TRBD1 (5 bases). The V gene lost 5 bases and the J gene lost 12 bases, with 16 bases spanning the gap. The CDR3 covers 12 residues. In germline, CDR1 is PRHDT, CDR2 FYEKMQ (reference sequence). The CDR3 DNA follows: TGTGCCAGCAGCCTCCTCACCAACAGGCCTTTCTTT. Encoded protein: CASSLLTNRPFF.

V is TRBV4-2 and J is TRBJ2-3, with a weak D call TRBD2 (6 bases). V was shortened by 10 bases and J by 3 bases, with 20 bases between the two germline ends. The CDR3 runs to 15 residues. CDR1 LGHNA and CDR2 YNFKEQ come from the germline V gene. The CDR3 nucleotides are TGTGCCACCCAAGTAGGAGTAGCGGATACAGATACGCAGTATTTT. Protein sequence: CATQVGVADTDTQYF.

This chain joins TRBV7-9 and TRBJ2-1, with 7 bases matching TRBD1. This CDR3 has 14 residues. Germline V lookup: CDR1 SEHNR, CDR2 FQNEAQ (reference sequence). With 3 bases clipped from V and 6 bases from J, the junction kept 5 bases outside the gene matches. The CDR3 DNA is TGTGCCAGCAGCTTGAACCGGGACAGCAATGAGCAGTTCTTC. This encodes CASSLNRDSNEQFF.

The rearrangement joins TRBV7-9 to TRBJ1-1, with D perhaps TRBD1 (5 bases). Trimming stripped 6 bases from V and 1 base from J, with 12 bases between. This CDR3 contains 14 residues. The germline CDR1 and CDR2 sequences are SEHNR and FQNEAQ (reference sequence). Here the CDR3 reads CASRRGGGNTEAFF. CDR3 coding DNA: TGTGCCAGCAGGAGGGGAGGAGGGAACACTGAAGCTTTCTTT.

The V and J genes are TRBV28 and TRBJ2-4; D gene ambiguous. V gave up 1 base and J gave up 8 bases, with 12 bases separating them. In germline, CDR1 is MDHEN, CDR2 SYDVKM. CDR3 length: 14 residues. The CDR3 is CASSLSQVQDIQYF. DNA of the CDR3: TGTGCCAGCAGTTTATCCCAGGTTCAGGACATTCAGTACTTC.

The CDR3: CASSLGSSRESSYEQYF. CDR3 bases: TGTGCCAGCAGCTTAGGATCGTCCCGAGAAAGCTCCTACGAGCAGTACTTC. This rearrangement joins TRBV7-8 to TRBJ2-7; D is ambiguous. Deletions cut 1 base from V and 0 bases from J, with 16 bases between. The CDR3 is 17 residues long. Germline lookup yields CDR1 SGHVS and CDR2 FQNEAQ.

This chain links TRBV2 with TRBJ1-2; D gene ambiguous. This CDR3 is built from 13 residues. V lost 7 bases and J lost 3, with 12 bases in between. Germline V lookup: CDR1 SNHLY, CDR2 FYNNEI. The CDR3 spells CASNLGEYYGYTF. CDR3 nucleotides: TGTGCCAGCAATTTGGGCGAGTACTATGGCTACACCTTC.

This chain links TRBV7-9 with TRBJ2-5; 9 nucleotides line up with TRBD1. The V segment lost 5 bases and the J segment 4 bases; nucleotides outside the gene matches: 8. The V gene's germline CDR1 is SEHNR and CDR2 FQNEAQ (reference sequence). The CDR3 runs to 15 residues. In DNA form, the CDR3 reads TGTGCCAGCAGCAAACCCGGGACAGGGATAGAGACCCAGTACTTC. Its translation is CASSKPGTGIETQYF.

This clone was seen a single time. The chain is built from TRBV18 and TRBJ2-4; 9 bases line up with TRBD1. The CDR3 is 15 residues long. Per the germline V gene, CDR1 is KGHSH and CDR2 is LQKENI. Trimming took 3 bases from V and 3 from J; bases not matched to a gene: 3. As DNA, the CDR3 is TGTGCCAGCTCACCGGAGGACAGGGGCAAAAACATTCAGTACTTC. It encodes CASSPEDRGKNIQYF.

This chain uses TRBV5-5 with TRBJ2-1; no clear D. Germline CDR1 reads SGHKS; CDR2 reads YYEKEE (reference sequence). CDR3 length: 12 residues. V lost 2 bases to trimming and J lost 4 bases, with 4 bases between them. CDR3 sequence reads: CASSFGYNEQFF. The CDR3 coding sequence is TGTGCCAGCAGCTTCGGGTACAATGAGCAGTTCTTC.

The chain employs TRBV6-6 and TRBJ2-1; D uncertain. V was pared by 8 bases and J by 6 bases, with 8 bases between. The CDR3 is made up of 11 amino acids. Per germline, CDR1 MNHNY and CDR2 SVGAGI (reference sequence). CDR3 in amino acids: CASEWGNEQFF. CDR3 coding DNA: TGTGCCAGCGAATGGGGCAATGAGCAGTTCTTC.

V usage is TRBV28 and J usage is TRBJ2-5; D call uncertain. This CDR3 spans 15 amino acids. The germline V gene encodes CDR1 MDHEN and CDR2 SYDVKM. V gave up 2 bases and J gave up 5 bases, with 15 bases separating them. The CDR3 here is CASSLGLRSGETQYF. The DNA for the CDR3 is TGTGCCAGCAGTTTAGGGCTGAGGTCCGGGGAGACCCAGTACTTC.

The V and J genes are TRBV5-5 and TRBJ1-1; D not certain. The V and J ends lost 0 bases and 8 bases respectively, with 8 bases between them. The CDR3 totals 12 residues. The V gene's germline CDR1 is SGHKS and CDR2 YYEKEE (reference sequence). CDR3 in DNA: TGTGCCAGCAGCTTGGCGGACTACGAAGCTTTCTTT. It is translated as CASSLADYEAFF. Looking up the rest from reference TRBV5-5 and TRBJ1-1 gives the full variable domain: DAGVTQSPTHLIKTRGQQVTLRCSPISGHKSVSWYQQVLGQGPQFIFQYYEKEERGRGNFPDRFSARQFPNYSSELNVNALLLGDSALYLCASSLADYEAFFGQGTRLTVV.

The chain employs TRBV6-6 and TRBJ2-3; TRBD2 is a possible D gene (5 bases). V was shortened by 2 bases and J by 4 bases, with 13 bases between the two germline ends. The germline V gene encodes CDR1 MNHNY and CDR2 SVGAGI (reference sequence). This CDR3 comprises 15 residues. The chain's CDR3 is CASSYTRSGSDTQYF. CDR3 in DNA: TGTGCCAGCAGTTACACTAGATCTGGGTCAGATACGCAGTATTTT.

This clone was seen only once. The V call is TRBV29-1, the J call TRBJ1-1; the D gene is possibly TRBD1 (6 bases). This CDR3 contains 14 residues. Trimming cost V 6 bases and J 4 bases, with 18 bases left between them. The germline V gene encodes CDR1 SQVTM and CDR2 ANQGSEA. CDR3: CSVTAGDVGTEAFF. The CDR3 coding sequence is TGCAGCGTAACGGCAGGGGATGTGGGCACTGAAGCTTTCTTT.

The chain joins TRBV6-6 to TRBJ1-2; D is ambiguous. Germline CDR1 reads MNHNY; CDR2 reads SVGAGI (reference sequence). The CDR3 loop spans 13 amino acids. Trimming took off 3 bases at V and 7 bases at J, with 12 bases between the two ends. The CDR3 spells CASSYTGVGGYTF. CDR3 nucleotide sequence: TGTGCCAGCAGTTATACGGGTGTGGGTGGCTACACCTTC.